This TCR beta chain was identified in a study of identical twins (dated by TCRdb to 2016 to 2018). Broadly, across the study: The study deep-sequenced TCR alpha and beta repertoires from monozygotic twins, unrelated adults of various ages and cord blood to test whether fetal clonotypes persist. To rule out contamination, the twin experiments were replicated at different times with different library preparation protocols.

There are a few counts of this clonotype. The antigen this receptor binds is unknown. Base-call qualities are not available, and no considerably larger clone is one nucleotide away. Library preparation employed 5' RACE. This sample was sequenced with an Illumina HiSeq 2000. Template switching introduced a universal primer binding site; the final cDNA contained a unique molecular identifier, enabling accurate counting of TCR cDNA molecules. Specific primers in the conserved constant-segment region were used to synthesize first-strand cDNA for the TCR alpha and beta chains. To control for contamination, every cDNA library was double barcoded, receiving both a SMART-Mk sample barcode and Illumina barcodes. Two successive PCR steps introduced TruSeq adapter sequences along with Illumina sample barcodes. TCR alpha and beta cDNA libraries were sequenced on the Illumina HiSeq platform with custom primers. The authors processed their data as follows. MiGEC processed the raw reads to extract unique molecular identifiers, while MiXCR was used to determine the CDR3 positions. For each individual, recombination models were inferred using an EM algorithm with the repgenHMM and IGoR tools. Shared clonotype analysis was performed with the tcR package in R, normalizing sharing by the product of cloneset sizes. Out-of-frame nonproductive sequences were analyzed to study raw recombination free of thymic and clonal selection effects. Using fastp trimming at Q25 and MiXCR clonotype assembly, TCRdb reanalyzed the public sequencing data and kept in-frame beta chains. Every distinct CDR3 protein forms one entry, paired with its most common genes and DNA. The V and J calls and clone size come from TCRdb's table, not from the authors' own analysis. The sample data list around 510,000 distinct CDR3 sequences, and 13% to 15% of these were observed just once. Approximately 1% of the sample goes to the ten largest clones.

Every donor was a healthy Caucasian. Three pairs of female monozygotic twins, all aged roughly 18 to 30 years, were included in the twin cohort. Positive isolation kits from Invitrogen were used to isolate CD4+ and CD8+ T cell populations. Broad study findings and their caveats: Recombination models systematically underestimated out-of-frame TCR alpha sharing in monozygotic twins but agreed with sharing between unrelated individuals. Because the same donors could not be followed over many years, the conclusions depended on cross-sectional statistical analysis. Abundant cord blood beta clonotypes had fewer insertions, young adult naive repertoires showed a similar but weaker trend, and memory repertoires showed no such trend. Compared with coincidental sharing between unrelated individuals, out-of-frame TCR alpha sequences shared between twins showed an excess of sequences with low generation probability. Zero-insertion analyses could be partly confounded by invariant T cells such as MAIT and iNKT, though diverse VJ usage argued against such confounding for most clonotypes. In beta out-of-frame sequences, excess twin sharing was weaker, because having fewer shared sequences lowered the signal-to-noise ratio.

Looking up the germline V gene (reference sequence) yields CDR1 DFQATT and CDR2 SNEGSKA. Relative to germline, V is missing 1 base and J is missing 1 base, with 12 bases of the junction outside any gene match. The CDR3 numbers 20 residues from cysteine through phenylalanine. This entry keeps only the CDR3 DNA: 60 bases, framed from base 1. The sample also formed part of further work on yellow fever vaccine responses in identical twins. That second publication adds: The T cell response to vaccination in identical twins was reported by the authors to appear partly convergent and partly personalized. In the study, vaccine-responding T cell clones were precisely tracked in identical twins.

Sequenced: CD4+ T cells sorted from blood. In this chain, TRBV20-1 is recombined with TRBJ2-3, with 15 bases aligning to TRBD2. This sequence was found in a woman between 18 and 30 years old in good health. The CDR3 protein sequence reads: CSARGETGTSGRPRTDTQYF. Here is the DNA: TGCAGTGCTAGAGGAGAAACCGGGACTAGCGGGAGGCCCCGCACAGATACGCAGTATTTT.